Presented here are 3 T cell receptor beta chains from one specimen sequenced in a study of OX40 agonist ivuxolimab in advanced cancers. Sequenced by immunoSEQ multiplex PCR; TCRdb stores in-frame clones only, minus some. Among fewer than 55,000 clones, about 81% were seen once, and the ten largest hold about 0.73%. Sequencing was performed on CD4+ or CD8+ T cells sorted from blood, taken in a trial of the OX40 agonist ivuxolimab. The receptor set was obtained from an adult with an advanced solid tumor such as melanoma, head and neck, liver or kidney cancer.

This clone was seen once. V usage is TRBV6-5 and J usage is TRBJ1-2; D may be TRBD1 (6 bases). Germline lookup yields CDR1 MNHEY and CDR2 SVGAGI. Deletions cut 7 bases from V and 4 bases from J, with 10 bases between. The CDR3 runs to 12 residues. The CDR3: CASTDRFYGYTF. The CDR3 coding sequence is TGTGCCAGCACAGACAGGTTCTATGGCTACACCTTC.

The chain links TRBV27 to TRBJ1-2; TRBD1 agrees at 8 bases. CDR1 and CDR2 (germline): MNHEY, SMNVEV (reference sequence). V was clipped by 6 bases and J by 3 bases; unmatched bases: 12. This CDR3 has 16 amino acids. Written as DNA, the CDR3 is TGTGCCAGCAGATTTCTCAATTACAGGGGGGACTATGGCTACACCTTC. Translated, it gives CASRFLNYRGDYGYTF.

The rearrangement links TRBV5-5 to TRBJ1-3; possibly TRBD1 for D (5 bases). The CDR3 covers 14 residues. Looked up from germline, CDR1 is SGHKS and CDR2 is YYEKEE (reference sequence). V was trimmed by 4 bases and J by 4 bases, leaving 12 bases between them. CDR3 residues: CASSPWDGGNTIYF. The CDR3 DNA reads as TGTGCCAGCAGCCCTTGGGACGGAGGAAACACCATATATTTT.